A selection of T cell receptor beta chains follows, all from one sample in a study of T cells after posttransplantation cyclophosphamide. Data came from immunoSEQ multiplex PCR; TCRdb stores just in-frame clones and leaves some out. This repertoire holds 15,000 to 20,000 clones, and none appear only once. Sample: PBMCs, taken after allogeneic stem cell transplant with posttransplant cyclophosphamide. The receptors here all came from a female patient in her 30s who received an allogeneic stem cell transplant from a related donor, was CMV-positive, and had no GVHD. Some T cells may have come from the graft donor. CDR3s include the opening cysteine and the closing phenylalanine or tryptophan. D genes are given only for firm matches. Rows may omit the clone size; those that give it use once, few, many or a size class.

>TRBJ1-4|TRBV9|.|many
TGTGCCAGCAGCGGGACAGAAGAAGATGAAAAACTGTTTTTT
CASSGTEEDEKLFF
>TRBJ1-5|TRBV5-6|.|medium-sized
TGTGCCAGCAGCACCGGGGGGTGGCAGCCCCAGCATTTT
CASSTGGWQPQHF
>TRBJ2-1|TRBV30|.|many
TGTGCCTGGAGTGTAGGTAGCCACAATGAGCAGTTCTTC
CAWSVGSHNEQFF
>TRBJ2-7|TRBV7-2|TRBD1|many
TGTGCCAGCAGCCTCACTACAGGGGGCTACGAGCAGTACTTC
CASSLTTGGYEQYF
>TRBJ1-2|TRBV7-9|.|many
TGTGCCAGCAGCTTGTGGGCTTACAGAGAAACTAACTATGGCTACACCTTC
CASSLWAYRETNYGYTF
>TRBJ2-3|TRBV30|TRBD2|many
TGTGCCTGGAGGGGGACTACCGCGCAGTATTTT
CAWRGTTAQYF
>TRBJ2-3|TRBV7-9|TRBD2|many
TGTGCCAGCAGCTTAGAGGGCGGGAGGGACGCAGATACGCAGTATTTT
CASSLEGGRDADTQYF
>TRBJ2-2|TRBV11-2|TRBD2|many
TGTGCCAGCACTGGGAGCGGGAGGGCGGACGGGGAGCTGTTTTTT
CASTGSGRADGELFF
>TRBJ2-3|TRBV5-1|.|many
TGCGCCAGCAGCTTGGACGCGAAAGGCACAGATACGCAGTATTTT
CASSLDAKGTDTQYF
>TRBJ2-5|TRBV9|TRBD2|many
TGTGCCAGCAGCGTAGCTACTTTTGCGGGAGGTCTCCATCAAGAGACCCAGTACTTC
CASSVATFAGGLHQETQYF
>TRBJ1-1|TRBV19|TRBD1|many
TGTGCCAGTAGTGCGATACAGGGGTCCTACACTGAAGCTTTCTTT
CASSAIQGSYTEAFF
>TRBJ2-1|TRBV9|TRBD2|many
TGTGCCAGCAGCGTAGTGAGCGGGAGAGGCTACAATGAGCAGTTCTTC
CASSVVSGRGYNEQFF
>TRBJ2-5|TRBV18|.|many
TGTGCCAGCTCAGAGGGGGTCCGGGAGACCCAGTACTTC
CASSEGVRETQYF
>TRBJ2-7|TRBV5-1|TRBD1|.
TGCGCCAGCAGCTCCGCGGGGACAGGGACATACGAGCAGTACTTC
CASSSAGTGTYEQYF
>TRBJ2-1|TRBV19|.|many
TGTGCCAGTAGTATAGGAGGGGGGCAGTTCTTC
CASSIGGGQFF
>TRBJ2-3|TRBV28|TRBD2|many
TGTGCCAGCAGTTCAATAGCGGGGGCTAGCACAGATACGCAGTATTTT
CASSSIAGASTDTQYF
>TRBJ2-3|TRBV11-1|.|many
TGTGCCAGCAGCGTTCGGACAGGCACAGATACGCAGTATTTT
CASSVRTGTDTQYF
>TRBJ2-7|TRBV5-1|TRBD1|many
TGCGCCAGCAGCTTGGGGACAGGTCGCTACGAGCAGTACTTC
CASSLGTGRYEQYF
>TRBJ2-2|TRBV4-2|.|many
TGTGCCAGCAGCCAAGAGGTCAGGGTCACCGGGGAGCTGTTTTTT
CASSQEVRVTGELFF
>TRBJ2-2|TRBV15|.|many
TGTGCCACCAGCCTAGGGGGAAACACCGGGGAGCTGTTTTTT
CATSLGGNTGELFF
>TRBJ2-7|TRBV28|TRBD1|few
TGTGCCAGCAAGGGGACAGGGTGGCTCGACAGGGCCGCGGGGTCCTACGAGCAGTACTTC
CASKGTGWLDRAAGSYEQYF
>TRBJ2-7|TRBV28|.|many
TGTGCCAGCACCCCAACCGGGCAGGGTGGGTCCTACGAGCAGTACTTC
CASTPTGQGGSYEQYF
>TRBJ1-4|TRBV29-1|.|many
TGCAGTGGGTTATGGGAGCCTAGCGAAAAACTGTTTTTT
CSGLWEPSEKLFF
>TRBJ2-5|TRBV14|TRBD1|many
TGTGCCAGCAGCCGCGGGACAGGGGAGGGAGAGACCCAGTACTTC
CASSRGTGEGETQYF
>TRBJ2-7|TRBV2|TRBD1|many
TGTGCCAGCAGTGGTACACAGGGGACCGGCTACGAGCAGTACTTC
CASSGTQGTGYEQYF
>TRBJ2-3|TRBV11-2|TRBD2|many
TGTGCCAGCAGCTGGACTAGTTCCCTTAGCACAGATACGCAGTATTTT
CASSWTSSLSTDTQYF
>TRBJ2-2|TRBV19|TRBD1|many
TGTGCCAGTAAACAGGGGCCGAACACCGGGGAGCTGTTTTTT
CASKQGPNTGELFF
>TRBJ2-7|TRBV4-3|.|many
TGCGCCAGCAGCCGCAGTCGAGGGGGCGAGCAGTACTTC
CASSRSRGGEQYF
>TRBJ2-3|TRBV5-4|TRBD2|many
TGTGCCAGCAGCCGAGAGCGGGGGGCGAGCACAGATACGCAGTATTTT
CASSRERGASTDTQYF
>TRBJ2-3|TRBV7-2|.|many
TGTGCCAGCAGCTTAAGGCGGGTTAGCACAGATACGCAGTATTTT
CASSLRRVSTDTQYF
>TRBJ1-1|TRBV12-5|.|medium-sized
TGTGCTAGTGGTTTGGTCGGACTTACTGAAGCTTTCTTT
CASGLVGLTEAFF
>TRBJ1-1|TRBV9|TRBD1|many
TGTGCCAGCTCGACAGGGGCCTATCTGGGCCGCACTGAAGCTTTCTTT
CASSTGAYLGRTEAFF
>TRBJ1-6|TRBV6-6|.|many
TGTGCCAGCAGTATATGGGGCAATTCACCCCTCCACTTT
CASSIWGNSPLHF
>TRBJ2-7|TRBV18|TRBD2|many
TGTGCCAGCTCACCGGGTAGCCCGGGGGGTTACGAGCAGTACTTC
CASSPGSPGGYEQYF